A single T cell receptor beta chain is shown here with its context. Profiled with immunoSEQ multiplex PCR; TCRdb holds only in-frame clones, not every one. Of about 50,000 clones listed, over 90% were seen once; the top ten hold 9.5% to 12%. With 5 bases removed from V and 5 bases from J, the gap between germline ends came to 16 bases. The CDR3 sequence is 15 residues long. From germline, CDR1 is MNHEY and CDR2 SVGEGT. The sequenced material came from PBMCs. The chain carries TRBV6-2 or TRBV6-3 and TRBJ1-5; D not certain. The source is a middle-aged man with rheumatoid arthritis. CDR3 region: CASSPPRGPDQPQHF. CDR3 bases: TGTGCCAGCAGTCCCCCCCGAGGGCCTGATCAGCCCCAGCATTTT.